The TCR beta chain under discussion was sequenced for a study of OX40 agonist ivuxolimab in advanced cancers. The CDR3 runs to 15 residues. CDR1 LNHDA and CDR2 SQIVND come from the germline V gene (reference sequence). V was pared by 6 bases and J by 2 bases, with 17 bases between. Using immunoSEQ multiplex PCR, the repertoire was profiled, and TCRdb retains in-frame clones only, with some absent. This table has around 66,000 clones, around 89% appearing once. This clone has only one observation. This clonotype was sampled from an adult with an advanced solid tumor such as melanoma, head and neck, liver or kidney cancer. The J gene is TRBJ2-7, the V gene TRBV19; D may match TRBD1 or TRBD2 (5 bases each). Source: CD4+ or CD8+ T cells sorted from blood, taken in a trial of the OX40 agonist ivuxolimab. The CDR3 nucleotides are TGTGCCAGTAGCAAGGAAGGGACCGTTGCCTACGAGCAGTACTTC. Its translation: CASSKEGTVAYEQYF.